There are many counts of the clone carrying this T cell receptor (beta chain). Its antigen is not known. Arm-PCR of CDR3 regions and iRepertoire HTBI primers were the basis on which TCR beta libraries were built. MiXCR, applied by TCRdb to the multiplex PCR reads, yields one record per CDR3 protein. The sample records approximately 400,000 distinct CDR3 sequences, around 16% being singletons. These data are taken from a study of regulatory T cells in long-lasting Graves disease. Study-wide points: Among samples with persistent disease, TRBV28, TRBJ1-2 and TRBJ2-5 were favored. Persistent patients shared more public clonotypes (about 3,000) than newly diagnosed patients (about 940).

Time point given: newly diagnosed GD, antithyroid drugs for less than 3 months. PBMC-derived RNA was used for the TCR library. This CDR3 comprises 17 residues. Germline V gene lookup returns CDR1 MNHEY and CDR2 SVGAGI. Trimming removed 0 bases from V and 2 bases from J, with 16 bases in between. The sequence was obtained from a female donor with Graves disease. The source was peripheral blood mononuclear cells (PBMCs), collected at new diagnosis, from a patient treated with antithyroid drugs. The gene calls are TRBV6-5 and TRBJ2-5; a possible D gene is TRBD2 (5 bases). CDR3 region: CASSYSASEVLQETQYF. The DNA of the CDR3 is TGTGCCAGCAGTTACTCGGCCTCGGAGGTACTACAAGAGACCCAGTACTTC.